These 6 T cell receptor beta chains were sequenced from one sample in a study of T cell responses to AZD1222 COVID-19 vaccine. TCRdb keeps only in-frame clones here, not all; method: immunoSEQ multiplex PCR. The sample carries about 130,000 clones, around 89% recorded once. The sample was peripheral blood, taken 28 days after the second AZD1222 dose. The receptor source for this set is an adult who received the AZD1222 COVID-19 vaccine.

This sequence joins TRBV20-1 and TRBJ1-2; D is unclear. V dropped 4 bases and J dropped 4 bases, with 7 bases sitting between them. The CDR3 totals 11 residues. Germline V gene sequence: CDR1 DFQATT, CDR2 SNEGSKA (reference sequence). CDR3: CSATPSYGYTF. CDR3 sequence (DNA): TGCAGTGCTACCCCATCCTATGGCTACACCTTC.

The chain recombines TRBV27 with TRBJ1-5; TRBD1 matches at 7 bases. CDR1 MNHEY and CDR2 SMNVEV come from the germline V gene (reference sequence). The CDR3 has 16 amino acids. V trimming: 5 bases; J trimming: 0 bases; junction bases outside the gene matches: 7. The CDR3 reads CASSARGQHSNQPQHF. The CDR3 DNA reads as TGTGCCAGCAGTGCCCGGGGACAGCATAGCAATCAGCCCCAGCATTTT.

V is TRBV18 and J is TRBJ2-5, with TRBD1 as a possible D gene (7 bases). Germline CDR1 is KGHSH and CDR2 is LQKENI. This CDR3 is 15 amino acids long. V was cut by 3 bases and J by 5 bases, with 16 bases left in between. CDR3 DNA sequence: TGTGCCAGCTCACCTCGGACAGGTGCGGGGGAGACCCAGTACTTC. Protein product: CASSPRTGAGETQYF. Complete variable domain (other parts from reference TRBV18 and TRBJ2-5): NAGVMQNPRHLVRRRGQEARLRCSPMKGHSHVYWYRQLPEEGLKFMVYLQKENIIDESGMPKERFSAEFPKEGPSILRIQQVVRGDSAAYFCASSPRTGAGETQYFGPGTRLLVL.

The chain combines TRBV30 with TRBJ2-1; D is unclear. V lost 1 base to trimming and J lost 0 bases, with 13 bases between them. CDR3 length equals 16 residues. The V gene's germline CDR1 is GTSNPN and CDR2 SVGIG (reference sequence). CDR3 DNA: TGTGCCTGGAGTGCGTTAGGTACCTACTCCTACAATGAGCAGTTCTTC. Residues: CAWSALGTYSYNEQFF. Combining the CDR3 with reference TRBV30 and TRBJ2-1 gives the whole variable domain SQTIHQWPATLVQPVGSPLSLECTVEGTSNPNLYWYRQAAGRGLQLLFYSVGIGQISSEVPQNLSASRPQDRQFILSSKKLLLSDSGFYLCAWSALGTYSYNEQFFGPGTRLTVL.

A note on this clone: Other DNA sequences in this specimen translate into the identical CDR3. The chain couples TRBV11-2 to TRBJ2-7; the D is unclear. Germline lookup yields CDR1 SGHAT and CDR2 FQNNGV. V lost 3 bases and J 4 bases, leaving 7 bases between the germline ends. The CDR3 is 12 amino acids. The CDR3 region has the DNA TGTGCCAGCAGCTTGGGAAGATACGAGCAGTACTTC. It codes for CASSLGRYEQYF.

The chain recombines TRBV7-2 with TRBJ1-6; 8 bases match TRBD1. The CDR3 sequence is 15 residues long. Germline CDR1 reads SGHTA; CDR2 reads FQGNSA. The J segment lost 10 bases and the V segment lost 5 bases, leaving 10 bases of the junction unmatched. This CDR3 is CASSVQGAKGSPLHF. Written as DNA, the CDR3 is TGTGCCAGCAGCGTTCAGGGGGCCAAGGGCTCACCCCTCCACTTT.